This passage covers 3 T cell receptor beta chains from one sample sequenced in a study of beta chain features in type 1 diabetes (dated by TCRdb to between 2017 and 2018). The library was made by the immunoSEQ multiplex PCR assay. The entire amount of isolated RNA was reverse transcribed using the High Capacity cDNA Reverse Transcription Kit, so the sequenced TCRB transcripts were expressed ones. This is the immuneACCESS table as TCRdb keeps it, with only in-frame sequences that have V and J called. A part of the clones is gone; compared with another copy, unresolved V genes explain less than half, and the rest is unexplained. The sample includes 900,000 or so clones, with roughly 15% observed a single time. About 0.02% of the sample goes to the ten largest clones. Sequencing input: naive CD4+ T cells from blood. This specimen's cell subset or site label, per the study, means: true naive CD4+ T cells. The receptors here all came from a woman younger than 35 in good health.

The rearrangement uses TRBV29-1 and TRBJ2-3; no clear D. Germline V gene data show CDR1 as SQVTM and CDR2 as ANQGSEA. The CDR3 is 10 amino acids. With 5 bases removed from V and 3 bases from J, the gap between germline ends came to 3 bases. This CDR3 is CSVQTDTQYF. CDR3 DNA sequence: TGCAGCGTTCAAACAGATACGCAGTATTTT.

This chain links TRBV18 with TRBJ2-7, with D tentatively TRBD1 or TRBD2 (5 bases each). V was trimmed by 3 bases and J by 13 bases, leaving 22 bases between them. This CDR3 is 14 amino acids long. Germline CDR1 reads KGHSH; CDR2 reads LQKENI. CDR3 in amino acids: CASSPVRDPQQAYF. The CDR3 nucleotides read TGTGCCAGCTCACCGGTCCGGGACCCCCAACAGGCATACTTC.

The chain recombines TRBV5-4 with TRBJ2-7; 9 bases are shared with TRBD1. J gave up 5 bases and V 0 bases, and 6 bases lay outside the gene matches. Germline-derived CDR1 and CDR2 are SGHNT and YYREEE (reference sequence). This CDR3 is built from 15 residues. CDR3 DNA sequence: TGTGCCAGCAGCTTGGCCGGACAGGGGTCCCACGAGCAGTACTTC. Translating gives CASSLAGQGSHEQYF. Together with reference TRBV5-4 and TRBJ2-7, the CDR3 gives the full variable domain: ETGVTQSPTHLIKTRGQQVTLRCSSQSGHNTVSWYQQALGQGPQFIFQYYREEENGRGNFPPRFSGLQFPNYSSELNVNALELDDSALYLCASSLAGQGSHEQYFGPGTRLTVT.